The 15 T cell receptor beta chains listed next were all sequenced from one sample in a study of beta chain features in type 1 diabetes (dated by TCRdb to 2017 to 2018). Beyond this particular receptor, the publication reports: In all four CD4+ subsets, TCRB CDR3 length was moderately but significantly shorter in type 1 diabetes patients.

Receptor amplification or capture employed the immunoSEQ multiplex PCR assay. The entire isolated RNA was reverse transcribed using the High Capacity cDNA Reverse Transcription Kit, and thus expressed TCRB transcripts were sequenced. The immuneACCESS repertoire file appears here via TCRdb, limited to in-frame rearrangements. These files lack a portion of the clones; in checked studies, under half of the deficit traces to unresolved V genes, and the cause of the others is not known. The sample table shows some 190,000 clones, and 7% to 9% are seen once. The ten most abundant clones make up about 0.5% of the sample. For these receptors, no antigen is known. Sequenced sample: central memory CD4+ T cells from blood. The receptors come from a man aged 18 to 29 with type 1 diabetes.

This clone was observed a handful of times. The chain uses TRBV30 and TRBJ2-6, with 8 bases aligning to TRBD2. CDR1 and CDR2 (germline): GTSNPN, SVGIG (reference sequence). The CDR3 covers 14 residues. Germline trimming cut 3 bases from V and 2 bases from J; bases unmatched to any gene: 0. The CDR3 sequence: CAWRREAGANVLTF. As DNA, the CDR3 is TGTGCCTGGAGGCGGGAGGCTGGGGCCAACGTCCTGACTTTC.

The chain recombines TRBV9 with TRBJ2-5; D is possibly TRBD1 (5 bases). This CDR3 has 15 amino acids. Deletions cut 4 bases from V and 4 bases from J, with 17 bases between. CDR1 SGDLS and CDR2 YYNGEE come from the germline V gene. The CDR3 nucleotides are TGTGCCAGCAGCCCCCGACCGGCAGGGATAGAGACCCAGTACTTC. Its protein product is CASSPRPAGIETQYF.

This clone has just a few counts. In nucleotides, the CDR3 is TGTGCCTGGACGCTGTCGGACACGAGCACAGATACGCAGTATTTT. It encodes CAWTLSDTSTDTQYF. The rearrangement uses TRBV30 and TRBJ2-3; D possibly corresponds to TRBD1 (5 bases). CDR1 is GTSNPN, CDR2 SVGIG, per germline (reference sequence). V shed 4 bases and J shed 0 bases, with 14 bases lying between them. The CDR3 length is 15 residues.

This clone has more than one count but fewer than ten. The CDR3 DNA is TGTGCCAGCAGCCTTAACAGGGGCGATACGCAGTATTTT. Translated: CASSLNRGDTQYF. The chain employs TRBV7-9 and TRBJ2-3; 7 positions match TRBD1. V was pared by 5 bases and J by 6 bases, with 5 bases of the junction left unmatched. Germline V gene lookup returns CDR1 SEHNR and CDR2 FQNEAQ (reference sequence). CDR3 length: 13 residues. Looking up the rest from reference TRBV7-9 and TRBJ2-3 gives the full variable domain: DTGVSQNPRHKITKRGQNVTFRCDPISEHNRLYWYRQTLGQGPEFLTYFQNEAQLEKSRLLSDRFSAERPKGSFSTLEIQRTEQGDSAMYLCASSLNRGDTQYFGPGTRLTVL.

This clone was observed a handful of times. The chain uses TRBV5-1 and TRBJ1-4; the D gene is possibly TRBD1 (5 bases). Deletions cut 1 base from V and 8 bases from J, with 18 bases between. From germline, CDR1 is SGHRS and CDR2 YFSETQ. The CDR3 loop spans 16 amino acids. CDR3 in amino acids: CASSLLLNGGGEKLFF. The CDR3 coding sequence is TGCGCCAGCAGCTTGTTATTGAATGGGGGAGGCGAAAAACTGTTTTTT. The variable domain in full, with the rest retrieved from reference TRBV5-1 and TRBJ1-4, is KAGVTQTPRYLIKTRGQQVTLSCSPISGHRSVSWYQQTPGQGLQFLFEYFSETQRNKGNFPGRFSGRQFSNSRSEMNVSTLELGDSALYLCASSLLLNGGGEKLFFGSGTQLSVL.

This clone was counted only a few times. The chain recombines TRBV5-1 with TRBJ2-2; possible D gene TRBD2, 5 bases. The CDR3 is 15 amino acids. Germline V lookup: CDR1 SGHRS, CDR2 YFSETQ. V was cut by 3 bases and J by 5 bases, with 14 bases left in between. The chain's CDR3 is CASSWEGLETGELFF. The CDR3 coding sequence is TGCGCCAGCAGCTGGGAAGGACTGGAAACCGGGGAGCTGTTTTTT.

The sample holds a few counts of this clone. The chain is built from TRBV30 and TRBJ2-7; 9 positions agree with TRBD2. V lost 5 bases, J lost 4 bases, and 12 bases stayed unmatched. Germline lookup yields CDR1 GTSNPN and CDR2 SVGIG (reference sequence). This CDR3 comprises 15 residues. DNA for the CDR3: TGTGCCTGGGCCCGCGGGGGGGGGCAAAAATACGAGCAGTACTTC. It encodes CAWARGGGQKYEQYF.

J is TRBJ1-2 and V is TRBV5-4; 8 bases align to TRBD1. The trim removed 5 bases at V and 6 bases at J, leaving 6 bases unmatched. The CDR3 extends over 13 amino acids. Germline CDR1 is SGHNT and CDR2 is YYREEE (reference sequence). CDR3 in amino acids: CASRNTGGDGYTF. The CDR3, as DNA: TGTGCCAGCAGGAATACAGGGGGGGATGGCTACACCTTC.

This clone was counted a few times. The chain's CDR3 is CASSPQGLTYNEQFF. The CDR3, as DNA: TGTGCCAGCAGCCCACAGGGGTTGACCTACAATGAGCAGTTCTTC. The chain combines TRBV6-5 with TRBJ2-1, with 7 bases matching TRBD1. CDR1 and CDR2 (germline): MNHEY, SVGAGI. The trim removed 6 bases at V and 2 bases at J, leaving 7 bases unmatched. This CDR3 comprises 15 residues.

The table lists this clone with a few counts. J is TRBJ2-2 and V is TRBV30; 8 nucleotides align to TRBD2. CDR3 length equals 15 residues. Losses at the gene ends were 3 bases for V and 5 bases for J; bases not matched to a gene: 8. Germline-derived CDR1 and CDR2 are GTSNPN and SVGIG (reference sequence). CDR3 amino acids: CAWREPSGSTGELFF. For the CDR3, the DNA is TGTGCCTGGAGAGAGCCCAGCGGGAGTACCGGGGAGCTGTTTTTT.

The chain combines TRBV11-2 with TRBJ1-1; weak D call: TRBD1 (5 bases). This CDR3 is built from 15 residues. Germline V lookup: CDR1 SGHAT, CDR2 FQNNGV. The germline V and J ends were trimmed by 2 bases and 4 bases, with 14 bases remaining between them. CDR3 amino acids: CASSLLGGMVTEAFF. The CDR3 DNA reads as TGTGCCAGCAGCTTACTGGGGGGAATGGTCACTGAAGCTTTCTTT.

This clone was observed a few times. The genes are TRBV5-4 and TRBJ2-3; D may be TRBD2 (6 bases). The germline V and J ends were trimmed by 6 bases and 0 bases, with 8 bases remaining between them. The germline V gene encodes CDR1 SGHNT and CDR2 YYREEE (reference sequence). This CDR3 is 13 amino acids long. In nucleotides, the CDR3 is TGTGCCAGCAATAGCGGTAGCACAGATACGCAGTATTTT. Translated, it gives CASNSGSTDTQYF.

V is TRBV18 and J is TRBJ2-7; 10 bases fit TRBD1. After removal of 2 bases from V and 4 bases from J, the junction contained 17 bases not matched to a gene. Germline V gene data show CDR1 as KGHSH and CDR2 as LQKENI. This CDR3 is built from 19 residues. The CDR3 loop reads CASSPVQLTGTGVLYEQYF. The CDR3 DNA reads as TGTGCCAGCTCACCAGTTCAACTAACGGGGACAGGGGTTTTATACGAGCAGTACTTC.

As for this clone: Other nucleotide sequences in the sample specify the same CDR3. The J gene is TRBJ2-5, the V gene TRBV28, with D possibly matching TRBD1 (6 bases). The CDR3 extends over 13 amino acids. The V end lost 5 bases, the J end lost 2 bases, and 9 bases lay between the germline ends. Germline CDR1 is MDHEN and CDR2 is SYDVKM. CDR3 coding DNA: TGTGCCAGCAGTGTAGGGGGACAAGAGACCCAGTACTTC. Protein product: CASSVGGQETQYF.

V is TRBV28 and J is TRBJ2-3, with 7 bases fitting TRBD2. The germline V gene encodes CDR1 MDHEN and CDR2 SYDVKM. J was trimmed by 4 bases and V by 1 base; bases with no gene match: 8. The CDR3 covers 16 residues. Here the CDR3 DNA reads TGTGCCAGCAGTTTATTAGGAACCGCGGGAGCAGATACGCAGTATTTT. Its protein is CASSLLGTAGADTQYF.